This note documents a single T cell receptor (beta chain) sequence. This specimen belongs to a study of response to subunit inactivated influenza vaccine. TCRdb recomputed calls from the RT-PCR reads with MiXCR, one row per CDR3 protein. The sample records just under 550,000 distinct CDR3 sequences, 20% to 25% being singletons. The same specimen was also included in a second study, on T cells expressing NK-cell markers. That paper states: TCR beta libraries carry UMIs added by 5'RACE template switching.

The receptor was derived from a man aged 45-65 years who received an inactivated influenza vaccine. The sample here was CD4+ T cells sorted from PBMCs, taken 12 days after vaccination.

CDR3 sequence: CASSWYNEQFF. CDR3 sequence (DNA): TGTGCCAGCAGTTGGTACAATGAGCAGTTCTTC. The chain joins TRBV28 to TRBJ2-1; D is unresolved. The V end was cut by 4 bases, the J end by 4 bases, with 2 bases between. This CDR3 spans 11 amino acids. Germline CDR1 reads MDHEN; CDR2 reads SYDVKM.